This T cell receptor beta chain was sequenced during a study of T cell repertoires in ileal Crohn's disease. Study-wide context: 35% were active smokers at surgery; median disease duration was around 7.9 years. MI samples are biopsies from the surgical specimen's proximal margin. General observations from the study: High-frequency clones were more common in sorted CD8 than CD4 cells.

As concerns this clone: Its antigen is unidentified.

The assay was immunoSEQ multiplex PCR, and TCRdb's table has in-frame clones only and misses some. In the table there are 4,000 or so clones, just under 75% of which are singletons. This CDR3 region has 16 residues. The junction had 7 bases not matched to a gene; V was cut back by 2 bases and J by 5 bases. Germline V gene lookup returns CDR1 SGHVS and CDR2 FQNEAQ. The time point here: proximal margin of the surgical specimen (macroscopically non-inflamed). The TCR originated in an adult with Crohn's disease. This chain links TRBV7-8 with TRBJ2-1; 9 positions agree with TRBD2. The sample was ileal tissue. The CDR3 sequence: CASSLRASGANNEQFF. The DNA of the CDR3 is TGTGCCAGCAGCTTAAGGGCTAGCGGGGCGAACAATGAGCAGTTCTTC.